These T cell receptor beta chains were read from a single sample in a study of T cell responses to AZD1222 COVID-19 vaccine. Data came from immunoSEQ multiplex PCR; TCRdb stores just in-frame clones and leaves some out. The sample consists of about 200,000 clones, more than 90% of them appearing once. The material sequenced was peripheral blood, taken 28 days after the second dose of the MenACWY control vaccine. The receptors were sampled from an adult who received the MenACWY meningococcal vaccine as a control. Each CDR3 is given with its conserved first and last residue. Fields, in order: J gene, V gene, clone size, D gene, CDR3 protein, CDR3 DNA. D genes are given only for firm matches. Only part of the rows carry a size: once, few, many, or a class if the clone is expanded.

J gene: TRBJ1-5; V gene: TRBV6-2/TRBV6-3; clone size: -; D gene: -; CDR3 protein: CASSQGNQPQHF; CDR3 DNA: TGTGCCAGCAGTCAGGGCAATCAGCCCCAGCATTTT
J gene: TRBJ1-2; V gene: TRBV27; clone size: -; D gene: TRBD1; CDR3 protein: CASKPLGQGFSYYGYTF; CDR3 DNA: TGTGCCAGCAAACCCCTGGGACAGGGGTTCTCCTACTATGGCTACACCTTC
J gene: TRBJ2-1; V gene: TRBV6-1; clone size: -; D gene: -; CDR3 protein: CASSEAGGQSLQFF; CDR3 DNA: TGTGCCAGCAGTGAAGCCGGAGGGCAGAGTTTGCAGTTCTTC
J gene: TRBJ2-3; V gene: TRBV11-2; clone size: -; D gene: -; CDR3 protein: CASSLGPPRTDTQYF; CDR3 DNA: TGTGCCAGCAGCTTAGGGCCCCCCCGGACAGATACGCAGTATTTT
J gene: TRBJ1-1; V gene: TRBV7-8; clone size: -; D gene: -; CDR3 protein: CASSFPGLSNTEAFF; CDR3 DNA: TGTGCCAGCAGCTTTCCGGGACTGTCGAACACTGAAGCTTTCTTT
J gene: TRBJ1-6; V gene: TRBV3-1/TRBV3-2; clone size: few; D gene: -; CDR3 protein: CASSRPRDSPLHF; CDR3 DNA: TGTGCCAGCAGCCGCCCGAGGGATTCACCCCTCCACTTT
J gene: TRBJ1-2; V gene: TRBV6-5; clone size: -; D gene: -; CDR3 protein: CASRQLYGYTF; CDR3 DNA: TGTGCCAGCAGACAGCTCTATGGCTACACCTTC
J gene: TRBJ1-2; V gene: TRBV6-6; clone size: -; D gene: TRBD1; CDR3 protein: CASSKDRDYGYTF; CDR3 DNA: TGTGCCAGCAGCAAAGACAGGGACTATGGCTACACCTTC
J gene: TRBJ2-7; V gene: TRBV9; clone size: once; D gene: TRBD2; CDR3 protein: CASSGREGSYEQYF; CDR3 DNA: TGTGCCAGCAGCGGACGGGAGGGTTCGTACGAGCAGTACTTC
J gene: TRBJ1-3; V gene: TRBV7-6; clone size: few; D gene: -; CDR3 protein: CASSSGQKSGNTIYF; CDR3 DNA: TGTGCCAGCAGCTCAGGACAGAAGTCTGGAAACACCATATATTTT
J gene: TRBJ2-1; V gene: TRBV19; clone size: -; D gene: -; CDR3 protein: CASKIEANEQFF; CDR3 DNA: TGTGCCAGTAAGATCGAGGCAAATGAGCAGTTCTTC
J gene: TRBJ1-1; V gene: TRBV18; clone size: -; D gene: -; CDR3 protein: CASGENTEAFF; CDR3 DNA: TGTGCCAGCGGGGAGAACACTGAAGCTTTCTTT
J gene: TRBJ1-4; V gene: TRBV29-1; clone size: -; D gene: -; CDR3 protein: CSVEDPGAREKLFF; CDR3 DNA: TGCAGCGTTGAAGATCCTGGGGCAAGGGAAAAACTGTTTTTT
J gene: TRBJ1-1; V gene: TRBV7-6; clone size: -; D gene: -; CDR3 protein: CASSLAPLGKGTEAFF; CDR3 DNA: TGTGCCAGCAGCTTGGCTCCCCTGGGGAAGGGGACTGAAGCTTTCTTT
J gene: TRBJ1-5; V gene: TRBV6-5; clone size: -; D gene: TRBD1; CDR3 protein: CASNFWTGNQPQHF; CDR3 DNA: TGTGCCAGCAACTTTTGGACAGGTAATCAGCCCCAGCATTTT
J gene: TRBJ2-5; V gene: TRBV18; clone size: -; D gene: -; CDR3 protein: CASSPGNQETQYF; CDR3 DNA: TGTGCCAGCTCACCTGGCAACCAAGAGACCCAGTACTTC
J gene: TRBJ1-6; V gene: TRBV6-5; clone size: -; D gene: TRBD1; CDR3 protein: CASSRWTGGNSPLHF; CDR3 DNA: TGTGCCAGCAGCCGTTGGACAGGGGGAAATTCACCCCTCCACTTT
J gene: TRBJ2-4; V gene: TRBV24-1; clone size: -; D gene: TRBD1; CDR3 protein: CATSDPQGHGKNIQYF; CDR3 DNA: TGTGCCACCAGTGACCCACAGGGGCATGGCAAAAACATTCAGTACTTC
J gene: TRBJ2-1; V gene: TRBV5-6; clone size: few; D gene: TRBD2; CDR3 protein: CASSWGLAGDNEQFF; CDR3 DNA: TGTGCCAGCAGCTGGGGACTAGCGGGAGACAATGAGCAGTTCTTC
J gene: TRBJ1-2; V gene: TRBV10-1; clone size: once; D gene: -; CDR3 protein: CASTNCSLGQCVYGYTF; CDR3 DNA: TGCGCCAGCACGAATTGCTCTCTAGGACAGTGCGTTTATGGCTACACCTTC
J gene: TRBJ2-2; V gene: TRBV6-5; clone size: -; D gene: TRBD1; CDR3 protein: CASRPGTANTGELFF; CDR3 DNA: TGTGCCAGCAGACCCGGGACAGCGAACACCGGGGAGCTGTTTTTT
J gene: TRBJ1-1; V gene: TRBV7-3; clone size: -; D gene: -; CDR3 protein: CASSLHGMNTEAFF; CDR3 DNA: TGTGCCAGCAGCCTACATGGGATGAACACTGAAGCTTTCTTT
J gene: TRBJ2-5; V gene: TRBV11-1; clone size: -; D gene: TRBD2; CDR3 protein: CASSFGLADQETQYF; CDR3 DNA: TGTGCCAGCAGCTTTGGACTAGCGGACCAAGAGACCCAGTACTTC
J gene: TRBJ2-7; V gene: TRBV7-9; clone size: few; D gene: TRBD2; CDR3 protein: CASSLVLAELYEQYF; CDR3 DNA: TGTGCCAGCAGCTTAGTCCTAGCGGAGCTCTACGAGCAGTACTTC
J gene: TRBJ2-3; V gene: TRBV12-5; clone size: -; D gene: -; CDR3 protein: CASGFQLDRRTDTQYF; CDR3 DNA: TGTGCTAGTGGTTTTCAGCTGGACAGACGAACAGATACGCAGTATTTT
J gene: TRBJ2-4; V gene: TRBV9; clone size: -; D gene: TRBD2; CDR3 protein: CASSGQAGEVNIQYF; CDR3 DNA: TGTGCCAGCAGCGGCCAGGCGGGAGAGGTAAACATTCAGTACTTC
J gene: TRBJ1-6; V gene: TRBV3-1/TRBV3-2; clone size: -; D gene: TRBD1; CDR3 protein: CASSRDRANSPLHF; CDR3 DNA: TGTGCCAGCAGCCGAGACAGGGCAAATTCACCCCTCCACTTT
J gene: TRBJ1-4; V gene: TRBV7-8; clone size: -; D gene: -; CDR3 protein: CASSFLQQGIREKLFF; CDR3 DNA: TGTGCCAGCAGCTTCCTTCAACAGGGCATCCGTGAAAAACTGTTTTTT
J gene: TRBJ2-3; V gene: TRBV7-2; clone size: -; D gene: -; CDR3 protein: CASSWGGPDTQYF; CDR3 DNA: TGTGCCAGCAGCTGGGGGGGCCCAGATACGCAGTATTTT
J gene: TRBJ1-4; V gene: TRBV11-3; clone size: -; D gene: -; CDR3 protein: CASSPHRSNEKLFF; CDR3 DNA: TGTGCCAGCAGCCCACACCGGTCTAATGAAAAACTGTTTTTT
J gene: TRBJ2-2; V gene: TRBV5-1; clone size: -; D gene: -; CDR3 protein: CASSLPETTGELFF; CDR3 DNA: TGCGCCAGCAGCTTGCCGGAGACCACCGGGGAGCTGTTTTTT
J gene: TRBJ1-2; V gene: TRBV19; clone size: -; D gene: TRBD1; CDR3 protein: CASSGQGVGGYTF; CDR3 DNA: TGTGCCAGTAGCGGGCAGGGGGTCGGAGGCTACACCTTC
J gene: TRBJ2-7; V gene: TRBV4-1; clone size: -; D gene: -; CDR3 protein: CASSSTGTEQYF; CDR3 DNA: TGCGCCAGCAGCTCGACAGGTACCGAGCAGTACTTC
J gene: TRBJ2-1; V gene: TRBV24-1; clone size: -; D gene: TRBD1; CDR3 protein: CATSVIPRGLQFF; CDR3 DNA: TGTGCCACCAGTGTCATTCCCAGGGGGCTTCAGTTCTTC
J gene: TRBJ2-5; V gene: TRBV19; clone size: -; D gene: -; CDR3 protein: CASSIIVRETQYF; CDR3 DNA: TGTGCCAGTAGTATTATCGTCCGGGAGACCCAGTACTTC
J gene: TRBJ2-7; V gene: TRBV28; clone size: -; D gene: TRBD1; CDR3 protein: CASITSGQGAREQYF; CDR3 DNA: TGTGCCAGCATCACGTCGGGACAGGGGGCTCGCGAGCAGTACTTC
J gene: TRBJ1-2; V gene: TRBV5-1; clone size: -; D gene: -; CDR3 protein: CASSLAGRPEGGYTF; CDR3 DNA: TGCGCCAGCAGCTTGGCCGGCAGACCTGAAGGAGGCTACACCTTC
J gene: TRBJ2-1; V gene: TRBV9; clone size: once; D gene: TRBD2; CDR3 protein: CASSPTGTSNEQFF; CDR3 DNA: TGTGCCAGCAGCCCTACCGGGACTAGCAATGAGCAGTTCTTC
J gene: TRBJ2-5; V gene: TRBV7-2; clone size: -; D gene: -; CDR3 protein: CASSRGGTETQYF; CDR3 DNA: TGTGCCAGCAGCAGAGGGGGAACGGAGACCCAGTACTTC
J gene: TRBJ2-7; V gene: TRBV2; clone size: -; D gene: -; CDR3 protein: CASNLDSSYEQYF; CDR3 DNA: TGTGCCAGCAACCTGGACAGCTCCTACGAGCAGTACTTC
J gene: TRBJ1-2; V gene: TRBV6-5; clone size: -; D gene: TRBD1; CDR3 protein: CASRDRGLWGYTF; CDR3 DNA: TGTGCCAGCAGGGACAGGGGCCTTTGGGGCTACACCTTC
J gene: TRBJ2-1; V gene: TRBV9; clone size: -; D gene: TRBD2; CDR3 protein: CASSDLAGGPVEQFF; CDR3 DNA: TGTGCCAGCAGCGATTTAGCGGGAGGGCCGGTGGAGCAGTTCTTC
J gene: TRBJ2-2; V gene: TRBV19; clone size: -; D gene: -; CDR3 protein: CASSTRGMGTGELFF; CDR3 DNA: TGTGCCAGTAGTACCCGAGGTATGGGAACCGGGGAGCTGTTTTTT
J gene: TRBJ2-2; V gene: TRBV28; clone size: -; D gene: -; CDR3 protein: CASSLGTDTGELFF; CDR3 DNA: TGTGCCAGCAGTTTAGGGACTGACACCGGGGAGCTGTTTTTT
J gene: TRBJ2-1; V gene: TRBV14; clone size: -; D gene: -; CDR3 protein: CASSPWGGNNEQFF; CDR3 DNA: TGTGCCAGCAGCCCCTGGGGAGGAAACAATGAGCAGTTCTTC
J gene: TRBJ1-2; V gene: TRBV19; clone size: once; D gene: -; CDR3 protein: CASSMDGDNYGYTF; CDR3 DNA: TGTGCCAGTAGCATGGACGGGGATAACTATGGCTACACCTTC
J gene: TRBJ1-1; V gene: TRBV11-3; clone size: -; D gene: -; CDR3 protein: CASRSADELTEAFF; CDR3 DNA: TGTGCCAGCCGCTCGGCAGATGAACTCACTGAAGCTTTCTTT
J gene: TRBJ1-2; V gene: TRBV18; clone size: -; D gene: TRBD1; CDR3 protein: CASSSSSTGGPSYGYTF; CDR3 DNA: TGTGCCAGCTCATCGTCGTCGACAGGGGGCCCATCATATGGCTACACCTTC
J gene: TRBJ2-1; V gene: TRBV7-2; clone size: -; D gene: -; CDR3 protein: CASSLAGGAYNEQFF; CDR3 DNA: TGTGCCAGCAGCTTAGCGGGAGGTGCCTACAATGAGCAGTTCTTC
J gene: TRBJ2-3; V gene: TRBV10-3; clone size: -; D gene: TRBD1; CDR3 protein: CAISEVGTGATDTQYF; CDR3 DNA: TGTGCCATCAGTGAGGTAGGGACAGGGGCCACAGATACGCAGTATTTT
J gene: TRBJ1-3; V gene: TRBV20-1; clone size: -; D gene: -; CDR3 protein: CSASVAVLNTIYF; CDR3 DNA: TGCAGTGCTAGTGTGGCAGTTTTAAACACCATATATTTT
J gene: TRBJ1-3; V gene: TRBV5-5; clone size: -; D gene: -; CDR3 protein: CASSLEGYSGNTIYF; CDR3 DNA: TGTGCCAGCAGCTTGGAGGGTTACTCTGGAAACACCATATATTTT
J gene: TRBJ1-6; V gene: TRBV19; clone size: -; D gene: -; CDR3 protein: CASSINNSPLHF; CDR3 DNA: TGTGCCAGTAGTATAAATAATTCACCCCTCCACTTT
J gene: TRBJ2-7; V gene: TRBV4-2; clone size: -; D gene: TRBD1; CDR3 protein: CASSRGQGNYEQYF; CDR3 DNA: TGTGCCAGCAGCCGGGGACAGGGGAACTACGAGCAGTACTTC
J gene: TRBJ1-2; V gene: TRBV9; clone size: -; D gene: -; CDR3 protein: CASSPDRGAFSGYTF; CDR3 DNA: TGTGCCAGCAGCCCCGATAGGGGGGCCTTTTCTGGCTACACCTTC